This record covers a single TCR beta chain. The antigen is not known. Regarding the study as a whole: Tumor memory CD4+ T cell TCR gene usage clustered with blood and lymph node memory CD4+ cells and lymph node naive CD4+ cells. The larger cohort examined one V-J beta rearrangement, not whole repertoires.

Tregs were sorted as CD4+CD25+CD127-/low cells. Using its own MiXCR run on the 5' RACE reads, TCRdb lists one record per CDR3 protein. The sample lists more than 9,000 distinct CDR3 sequences, 17% occurring once. V lost 0 bases, J lost 3 bases, and 0 bases lay in between. The CDR3 has 12 amino acids. In germline, CDR1 is ENHRY, CDR2 SYGVKD. This receptor was taken from a female donor with breast cancer. This chain joins TRBV10-3 and TRBJ1-5; D is unclear. The material sequenced was Tregs sorted from a lymph node. The CDR3 sequence is CAISESNQPQHF. The DNA of the CDR3 is TGTGCCATCAGTGAGTCCAATCAGCCCCAGCATTTT.